Listed here are 12 T cell receptor beta chains from one sample, sequenced in a study of control samples from healthy donors and cancer patients. Only in-frame clones appear in the TCRdb table, and some are missing; sequencing was by immunoSEQ multiplex PCR. Of about 180,000 clones in the sample, 90% to 95% were seen once. The sample comprised blood. These receptors came from a man aged 30-40 years in good health.

The V and J genes are TRBV28 and TRBJ1-4, with 7 positions matching TRBD1. V shed 5 bases and J 8 bases; nucleotides not matched to a gene: 5. Looked up from germline, CDR1 is MDHEN and CDR2 is SYDVKM. This CDR3 has 13 residues. This CDR3 is CASSDRAGEKLFF. The CDR3 region has the DNA TGTGCCAGCAGTGACAGGGCGGGAGAAAAACTGTTTTTT.

The J gene is TRBJ2-5, the V gene TRBV2; D tentatively reads TRBD1 or TRBD2 (5 bases each). CDR1 and CDR2 (germline): SNHLY, FYNNEI. The CDR3 has 15 amino acids. Trimming pared 4 bases from V and 4 bases from J, leaving 16 bases between. DNA of the CDR3: TGTGCCAGCAGTGGATGGGGCGCGGGTGGAGAGACCCAGTACTTC. Protein sequence: CASSGWGAGGETQYF.

The chain recombines TRBV7-9 with TRBJ1-1; D is uncertain. Trimming shortened V by 4 bases and J by 3 bases, and 24 bases separated the two germline ends. The CDR3 covers 18 residues. Germline V gene sequence: CDR1 SEHNR, CDR2 FQNEAQ (reference sequence). This CDR3 reads CASSSESPAGLVHTEAFF. CDR3 sequence (DNA): TGTGCCAGCAGCTCAGAGTCCCCCGCCGGCCTTGTTCACACTGAAGCTTTCTTT.

The J gene is TRBJ1-3, the V gene TRBV6-1; weak D call: TRBD1 (5 bases). Germline lookup yields CDR1 MNHNS and CDR2 SASEGT. The germline V and J ends were trimmed by 2 bases and 0 bases, with 11 bases remaining between them. CDR3 length equals 16 residues. The CDR3 nucleotides read TGTGCCAGCAGTGAACTGGGGCCTTCCTCTGGAAACACCATATATTTT. Protein: CASSELGPSSGNTIYF.

The chain links TRBV12-3 or TRBV12-4 to TRBJ2-7; no definite D call. V was cut by 6 bases and J by 4 bases, with 10 bases left in between. The CDR3 extends over 12 amino acids. CDR3 sequence reads: CASSPHGYEQYF. The CDR3 nucleotides read TGTGCCAGCAGCCCCCACGGGTACGAGCAGTACTTC.

This chain connects TRBV9 to TRBJ1-1, with D possibly being TRBD1 (5 bases). The CDR3 is 16 residues long. V was clipped by 3 bases and J by 5 bases, with 20 bases between them. Germline V lookup: CDR1 SGDLS, CDR2 YYNGEE. CDR3 DNA sequence: TGTGCCAGCAGCGCTGGGGGGGGAGCCCGGGAAACTGAAGCTTTCTTT. It specifies CASSAGGGARETEAFF.

This chain uses TRBV5-1 with TRBJ1-3; 8 bases line up with TRBD1. The CDR3 runs to 17 residues. V shed 3 bases and J 4 bases; nucleotides not matched to a gene: 12. Germline CDR1 reads SGHRS; CDR2 reads YFSETQ. This CDR3 is CASSSGPGTGLGNTIYF. The CDR3 DNA reads TGCGCCAGCAGCTCGGGTCCCGGGACAGGCTTAGGAAACACCATATATTTT.

This chain connects TRBV5-4 to TRBJ2-4; D is perhaps TRBD1 (5 bases). The CDR3 has 12 amino acids. Per the germline V gene, CDR1 is SGHNT and CDR2 is YYREEE (reference sequence). V was trimmed by 0 bases and J by 8 bases, leaving 6 bases between them. CDR3: CASSLEQDIQYF. CDR3 coding DNA: TGTGCCAGCAGCTTGGAACAGGACATTCAGTACTTC.

The J gene is TRBJ2-1, the V gene TRBV9; D is undetermined. V shed 6 bases and J shed 9 bases, with 10 bases lying between them. CDR3 length: 11 residues. Germline V CDR1 and CDR2: SGDLS, YYNGEE. CDR3 sequence reads: CASTTSGEQFF. CDR3 DNA: TGTGCCAGCACCACATCGGGTGAGCAGTTCTTC.

The rearrangement joins TRBV27 to TRBJ2-3, with 7 bases aligning to TRBD2. Germline assignment: CDR1 MNHEY and CDR2 SMNVEV (reference sequence). The CDR3 runs 14 residues. V was pared by 8 bases and J by 0 bases, with 5 bases of the junction left unmatched. CDR3 amino acids: CASSISGSTDTQYF. The CDR3 coding sequence is TGTGCCAGCTCTATTAGCGGGAGCACAGATACGCAGTATTTT.

The rearrangement uses TRBV18 and TRBJ1-5, with D perhaps TRBD1 (5 bases). With 6 bases removed from V and 4 bases from J, the gap between germline ends came to 10 bases. This CDR3 has 13 residues. Per germline, CDR1 KGHSH and CDR2 LQKENI. CDR3 bases: TGTGCCAGCTCCGTAGACAGAAATCAGCCCCAGCATTTT. Its protein is CASSVDRNQPQHF.

This chain connects TRBV18 to TRBJ2-7, with 8 bases fitting TRBD1. CDR3 length: 15 amino acids. Germline V lookup: CDR1 KGHSH, CDR2 LQKENI. J gave up 5 bases and V 3 bases, and 9 bases lay outside the gene matches. CDR3 sequence (DNA): TGTGCCAGCTCACCCGAAAACACAGGGGGTAACGAGCAGTACTTC. It is translated as CASSPENTGGNEQYF. Combining the CDR3 with reference TRBV18 and TRBJ2-7 gives the whole variable domain NAGVMQNPRHLVRRRGQEARLRCSPMKGHSHVYWYRQLPEEGLKFMVYLQKENIIDESGMPKERFSAEFPKEGPSILRIQQVVRGDSAAYFCASSPENTGGNEQYFGPGTRLTVT.